This T cell receptor (beta chain) emerged from a study of T-cell memory formation after mild COVID-19. Study observations and caveats: From day 15 to 85, contracting clones were balanced between CD4 and CD8, whereas later expanders leaned toward CD4+.

Employing constant-segment primers, 5'RACE generated TCR alpha and TCR beta cDNA libraries bearing sample barcodes and UMIs. TCRdb re-called the 5' RACE reads through MiXCR, storing one row per CDR3 protein. The sample lists about 340,000 distinct CDR3 sequences, 15% occurring once. Details on this clonotype: Its antigen is unidentified.

The CDR3 is 12 amino acids. Trimming stripped 1 base from V and 5 bases from J, with 8 bases between. The germline CDR1 and CDR2 sequences are GTSNPN and SVGIG (reference sequence). The source is a man between 18 and 29 years old who had mild COVID-19 (a few samples of this study predate the infection). Cell type and time point are not known. This rearrangement joins TRBV30 to TRBJ2-5; D is unclear. The sequenced material came from PBMCs or a T cell subset sorted from them (not recorded which). The DNA of the CDR3 is TGTGCCTGGAGTGCGGCTTGGGAGACCCAGTACTTC. This gives the protein CAWSAAWETQYF. The full variable domain, rest sourced from reference TRBV30 and TRBJ2-5, is SQTIHQWPATLVQPVGSPLSLECTVEGTSNPNLYWYRQAAGRGLQLLFYSVGIGQISSEVPQNLSASRPQDRQFILSSKKLLLSDSGFYLCAWSAAWETQYFGPGTRLLVL.